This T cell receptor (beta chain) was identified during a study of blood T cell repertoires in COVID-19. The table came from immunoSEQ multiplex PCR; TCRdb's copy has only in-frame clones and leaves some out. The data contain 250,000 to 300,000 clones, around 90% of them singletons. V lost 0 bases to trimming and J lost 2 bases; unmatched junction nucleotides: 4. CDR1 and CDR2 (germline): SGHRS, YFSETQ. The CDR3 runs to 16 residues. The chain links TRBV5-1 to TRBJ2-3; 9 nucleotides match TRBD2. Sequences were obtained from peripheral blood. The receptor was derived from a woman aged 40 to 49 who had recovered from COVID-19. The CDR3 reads CASSLVASGDTDTQYF. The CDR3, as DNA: TGCGCCAGCAGCTTGGTGGCTAGCGGGGACACAGATACGCAGTATTTT.